This T cell receptor beta chain was captured by sequencing in a study of blood T cell repertoires in COVID-19. Study-wide background: Both acute and convalescent COVID-19 samples were obtained from the United States, Italy and Spain. The analysed material was cDNA or gDNA that came from T cells, B-cell-depleted T cells, or PBMCs.

In the authors' methods: Amplification with reference gene primers provided the estimates of nucleated cell counts. Sequencing used immunoSEQ multiplex PCR; TCRdb keeps in-frame clones, though not all of them. Clonal size and the V and J genes are those of that table, whereas D and trimming came from the DNA. The sample lists approximately 200,000 clones; approximately 85% were seen once. The sequenced sample consisted of peripheral blood. The receptor was derived from a human donor with active or convalescent COVID-19. The donor label of this sample is uncertain.

The CDR3 DNA reads as TGTGCCAGCAGCTTAAGTTCTTGGGACAGCTCTGGAAACACCATATATTTT. Translated, it gives CASSLSSWDSSGNTIYF. This sequence joins TRBV5-6 and TRBJ1-3; 7 bases match TRBD1. V gave up 2 bases and J gave up 0 bases; unmatched junction bases: 8. The CDR3 is 17 residues long. Per germline, CDR1 SGHDT and CDR2 YYEEEE.